This T cell receptor beta chain originates from a study of shared clonotypes between healthy human individuals. TCRdb's table, derived via immunoSEQ multiplex PCR, lists solely in-frame clones and lacks some. The table shows some 630,000 clones, with roughly 96% occurring only once. CD45RO negativity and positive selection for CCR7 defined naive CD8 cells, a population that excluded terminally differentiated effector memory CD45RA+ cells. The CDR3 is made up of 15 amino acids. The germline V gene encodes CDR1 MNHEY and CDR2 SMNVEV (reference sequence). Germline trimming cut 6 bases from V and 6 bases from J; bases unmatched to any gene: 11.

Sample: naive CD8+ T cells sorted from blood. The chain links TRBV27 to TRBJ2-1; 7 nucleotides match TRBD1. This receptor was taken from a woman aged 25 to 39 in good health. The CDR3 sequence: CASSPGQPRFNEQFF. Here the CDR3 DNA reads TGTGCCAGCAGCCCGGGACAGCCACGTTTCAATGAGCAGTTCTTC.